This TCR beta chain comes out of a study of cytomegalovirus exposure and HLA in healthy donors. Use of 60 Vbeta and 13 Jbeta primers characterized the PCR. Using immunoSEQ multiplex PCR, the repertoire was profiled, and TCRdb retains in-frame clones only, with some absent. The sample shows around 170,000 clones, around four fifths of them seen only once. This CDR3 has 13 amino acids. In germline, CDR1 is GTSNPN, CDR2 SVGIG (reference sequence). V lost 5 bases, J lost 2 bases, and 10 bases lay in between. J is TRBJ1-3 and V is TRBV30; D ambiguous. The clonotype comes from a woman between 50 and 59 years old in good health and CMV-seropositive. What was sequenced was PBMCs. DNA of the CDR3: TGTGCCTGGCAGCCGGGAGCTGGAAACACCATATATTTT. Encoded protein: CAWQPGAGNTIYF.